This passage covers 16 T cell receptor beta chains from one sample sequenced in a study of vaccination effects on CD4 cells after COVID-19. Once cultured for more than nine days, the cells underwent separation to obtain CD4+ T cells. TCRdb keeps only in-frame clones here, not all; method: immunoSEQ multiplex PCR. The sample shows tens of thousands of clones, about 72% of them seen only once. No antigens are known for them. This sample comprised CD4+ T cells from PBMCs cultured without peptide, obtained before COVID-19 vaccination. All receptors come from a human donor who had a prior SARS-CoV-2 infection.

The genes are TRBV19 and TRBJ2-5, with TRBD1 identical over 7 bases. J gave up 2 bases and V 2 bases, and 17 bases lay outside the gene matches. Germline CDR1 reads LNHDA; CDR2 reads SQIVND (reference sequence). The CDR3 contains 19 residues. As DNA, the CDR3 is TGTGCCAGTAGTATAACCCTCGACAGGGCGAAATTTGTTCAAGAGACCCAGTACTTC. Protein product: CASSITLDRAKFVQETQYF.

The genes are TRBV2 and TRBJ2-5, with no clear D. Germline V gene data show CDR1 as SNHLY and CDR2 as FYNNEI. V was trimmed by 4 bases and J by 5 bases, leaving 8 bases between them. The CDR3 is made up of 12 amino acids. Here the CDR3 DNA reads TGTGCCAGCAGTGTTGGCAGGGAGACCCAGTACTTC. As protein: CASSVGRETQYF.

The chain recombines TRBV13 with TRBJ2-5, with D tentatively TRBD1 or TRBD2 (5 bases each). Trimming took 7 bases from V and 5 from J, leaving 11 bases between them. Germline CDR1 is PRHDT and CDR2 is FYEKMQ (reference sequence). CDR3 size: 12 residues. CDR3: CASTHRRETQYF. The CDR3 bases are TGTGCCAGCACCCACAGGAGGGAGACCCAGTACTTC.

This clone was found a few times. The chain has TRBV2 and TRBJ1-6; tentatively, D is TRBD1 (6 bases). Germline V gene lookup returns CDR1 SNHLY and CDR2 FYNNEI. Trimming pared 7 bases from V and 6 bases from J, leaving 10 bases between. This CDR3 is 13 amino acids long. The DNA for the CDR3 is TGTGCCAGCATACAGGGAATTAATTCACCCCTCCACTTT. It translates to CASIQGINSPLHF. Combining the CDR3 with reference TRBV2 and TRBJ1-6 gives the whole variable domain EPEVTQTPSHQVTQMGQEVILRCVPISNHLYFYWYRQILGQKVEFLVSFYNNEISEKSEIFDDQFSVERPDGSNFTLKIRSTKLEDSAMYFCASIQGINSPLHFGNGTRLTVT.

This chain connects TRBV11-3 to TRBJ1-1; TRBD1 matches at 7 bases. V lost 0 bases to trimming and J lost 1 base; unmatched junction nucleotides: 2. Germline V gene data show CDR1 as SGHNT and CDR2 as YENEEA. The CDR3 is 15 residues long. CDR3 sequence reads: CASSLDTGANTEAFF. The CDR3 DNA sequence: TGTGCCAGCAGCTTAGATACAGGGGCGAACACTGAAGCTTTCTTT.

The chain has TRBV29-1 and TRBJ1-3, with D possibly matching TRBD1 (5 bases). The germline V gene has CDR1 SQVTM and CDR2 ANQGSEA. V was cut by 3 bases and J by 2 bases, with 5 bases left in between. The CDR3 is 12 residues long. The CDR3 region is CSVEGAGNTIYF. Written as DNA, the CDR3 is TGCAGCGTTGAGGGGGCTGGAAACACCATATATTTT.

The chain is built from TRBV5-1 and TRBJ2-2; D is uncertain. The CDR3 sequence is 14 residues long. V gave up 2 bases and J gave up 4 bases, with 9 bases separating them. Per germline, CDR1 SGHRS and CDR2 YFSETQ. The CDR3 sequence: CASSFGAATGELFF. In DNA, the CDR3 is TGCGCCAGCAGCTTTGGTGCGGCCACCGGGGAGCTGTTTTTT. The complete variable domain, with remaining parts taken from reference TRBV5-1 and TRBJ2-2, reads KAGVTQTPRYLIKTRGQQVTLSCSPISGHRSVSWYQQTPGQGLQFLFEYFSETQRNKGNFPGRFSGRQFSNSRSEMNVSTLELGDSALYLCASSFGAATGELFFGEGSRLTVL.

This chain uses TRBV7-2 with TRBJ1-1; D not resolved. Germline loops: CDR1 SGHTA, CDR2 FQGNSA. There are 13 residues in the CDR3. V was shortened by 6 bases and J by 5 bases, with 13 bases between the two germline ends. The CDR3 is CASRSRPQTEAFF. The CDR3, as DNA: TGTGCCAGCAGATCGAGACCCCAAACTGAAGCTTTCTTT.

This clone turned up a few times. The J gene is TRBJ1-6, the V gene TRBV7-2; TRBD1 aligns across 7 bases. Germline assignment: CDR1 SGHTA and CDR2 FQGNSA. The ends lost 7 bases at V and 10 bases at J; junction bases unmatched: 7. The CDR3 has 13 residues. The DNA for the CDR3 is TGTGCCAGCACCACGATACAGGGGTCACCCCTCCACTTT. Translating gives CASTTIQGSPLHF.

The chain couples TRBV7-9 to TRBJ2-5, with D tentatively TRBD2 (5 bases). The V gene lost 7 bases and the J gene lost 1 base, with 13 bases spanning the gap. The CDR3 has 14 residues. Germline V gives CDR1 SEHNR, CDR2 FQNEAQ (reference sequence). Here the CDR3 DNA reads TGTGCCAGCACCATAAACGGGGTCCAAGAGACCCAGTACTTC. As protein: CASTINGVQETQYF.

Only a few counts were recorded for this clone. The J gene is TRBJ1-1, the V gene TRBV19; TRBD1 matches 11 bases. Losses at the gene ends were 3 bases for V and 6 bases for J; bases not matched to a gene: 9. Germline-derived CDR1 and CDR2 are LNHDA and SQIVND (reference sequence). CDR3 length: 16 residues. CDR3 coding DNA: TGTGCCAGTAGTATCTTACCGGGACAGGGGGGGCCTGAAGCTTTCTTT. This codes for CASSILPGQGGPEAFF.

The sample holds a few counts of this clone. CDR3 in amino acids: CASSPNGFTFGSYEQYF. The CDR3 nucleotides read TGTGCCAGCAGCCCTAATGGGTTCACGTTTGGGAGTTACGAGCAGTACTTC. The V gene is TRBV5-8, the J gene TRBJ2-7; the D gene is possibly TRBD2 (5 bases). This CDR3 is 17 amino acids long. In germline, CDR1 is SGHTS, CDR2 YDEGEE. Trimming took off 4 bases at V and 4 bases at J, with 24 bases between the two ends.

The V call is TRBV6-6, the J call TRBJ1-5; D perhaps matches TRBD1 (6 bases). Germline lookup yields CDR1 MNHNY and CDR2 SVGAGI (reference sequence). Trimming removed 5 bases from V and 6 bases from J, with 26 bases in between. This CDR3 contains 18 residues. CDR3 loop: CASSPRRGPARYGQPQHF. The CDR3 DNA sequence: TGTGCCAGCAGTCCCAGGCGGGGGCCGGCACGATACGGTCAGCCCCAGCATTTT.

V usage is TRBV4-1 and J usage is TRBJ2-7; maybe TRBD1 (6 bases). V lost 0 bases and J 5 bases, leaving 14 bases between the germline ends. The CDR3 sequence is 15 residues long. CDR1 and CDR2 (germline): MGHRA, YSYEKL. In DNA form, the CDR3 reads TGCGCCAGCAGCCAAGATTGGGGCAGGGGAGACGAGCAGTACTTC. This gives the protein CASSQDWGRGDEQYF.

The chain uses TRBV6-6 and TRBJ2-7; D possibly corresponds to TRBD2 (6 bases). Trimming removed 6 bases at V and 4 bases at J, with 10 bases between. This CDR3 comprises 12 residues. Germline loops: CDR1 MNHNY, CDR2 SVGAGI (reference sequence). The CDR3 is CASSPAGYEQYF. The CDR3 bases are TGTGCCAGCAGCCCGGCGGGGTACGAGCAGTACTTC.

This clone was seen only a few times. The CDR3 region has the DNA TGTGCCAGCAACAGACAGGGGACGCTTCCCCTCCACTTT. Translation: CASNRQGTLPLHF. The chain has TRBV2 and TRBJ1-6; 8 nucleotides align to TRBD1. After removal of 7 bases from V and 13 bases from J, the junction contained 9 bases not matched to a gene. CDR1 is SNHLY and CDR2 is FYNNEI in the germline V gene. The CDR3 sequence is 13 residues long. Complete variable domain (other parts from reference TRBV2 and TRBJ1-6): EPEVTQTPSHQVTQMGQEVILRCVPISNHLYFYWYRQILGQKVEFLVSFYNNEISEKSEIFDDQFSVERPDGSNFTLKIRSTKLEDSAMYFCASNRQGTLPLHFGNGTRLTVT.